This TCR beta chain was profiled in a study of tumor and adjacent non-tumor tissue in lung cancer. For the study at large: Each sample yielded approximately 4 million productive TCRbeta reads on average.

This CDR3 has 16 amino acids. Per germline, CDR1 MNHEY and CDR2 SVGEGT. TCRbeta libraries were built with three rounds of nested PCR, modified from ARM-PCR. Via MiXCR, TCRdb re-called the multiplex PCR reads, giving one row per CDR3 protein. The sample includes tens of thousands of distinct CDR3 sequences, 74% of them seen just once. Details on this clonotype: The junction shows a germline mismatch at one end, possibly a read error.

RNA was extracted from bulk tissue without any cell sorting. More than 3 cm separated this lung sample from the edge of the tumor. The chain recombines TRBV6-2 or TRBV6-3 with TRBJ1-1; D may be TRBD1 (5 bases). This sequence was found in a woman aged 60 to 75 with non-small cell lung cancer. Sequenced: distant non-tumor lung tissue. CDR3: CANSSPATVTNIEAFF. CDR3 in DNA: TGTGCCAACAGTTCCCCGGCGACAGTGACGAACATTGAAGCTTTCTTT.